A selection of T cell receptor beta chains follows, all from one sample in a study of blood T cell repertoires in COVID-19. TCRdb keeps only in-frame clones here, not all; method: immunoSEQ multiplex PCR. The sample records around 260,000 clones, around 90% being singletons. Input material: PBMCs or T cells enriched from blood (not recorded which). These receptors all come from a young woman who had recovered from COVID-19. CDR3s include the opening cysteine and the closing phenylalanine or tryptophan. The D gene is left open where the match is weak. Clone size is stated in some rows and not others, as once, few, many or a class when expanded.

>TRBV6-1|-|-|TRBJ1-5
TGTGCCAGCAGTGGGGTAGACGGGTATAGCAATCAGCCCCAGCATTTT
CASSGVDGYSNQPQHF
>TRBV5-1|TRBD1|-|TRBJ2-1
TGCGCCAGCAGCTTGTCGGGGACAGTTGTGAATGAGCAGTTCTTC
CASSLSGTVVNEQFF
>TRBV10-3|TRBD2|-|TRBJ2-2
TGTGCCATCGGGGGGGGACAACACACCGGGACTAGCAACACCGGGGAGCTGTTTTTT
CAIGGGQHTGTSNTGELFF
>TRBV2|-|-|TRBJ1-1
TGTGCCAGCAGTGAATTACCCGGGAACACTGAAGCTTTCTTT
CASSELPGNTEAFF
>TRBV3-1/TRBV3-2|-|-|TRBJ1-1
TGTGCCAGCAGCCCGACTACAGCGAACACTGAAGCTTTCTTT
CASSPTTANTEAFF
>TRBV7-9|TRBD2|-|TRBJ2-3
TGTGCCAGCAGCTTATACGAACTAGCGGGAACAGATACGCAGTATTTT
CASSLYELAGTDTQYF
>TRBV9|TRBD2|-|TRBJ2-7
TGTGCCAGCAGCGTTAGCGGGGGGAGGTACGAGCAGTACTTC
CASSVSGGRYEQYF
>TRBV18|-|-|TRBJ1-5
TGTGCCAGCTCACCGGCAGATCAGCCCCAGCATTTT
CASSPADQPQHF
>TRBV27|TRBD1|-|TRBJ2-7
TGTGCCAGCAGTTTAGTCACAGGGGCCTCCTACGAGCAGTACTTC
CASSLVTGASYEQYF
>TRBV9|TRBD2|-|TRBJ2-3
TGTGCCAGCAGCGTAGGGAGTAGCGGGACGACAGATACGCAGTATTTT
CASSVGSSGTTDTQYF
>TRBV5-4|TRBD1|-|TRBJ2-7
TGTGCCAGCAGCTCTCAGGGACAGGCCTACGAGCAGTACTTC
CASSSQGQAYEQYF
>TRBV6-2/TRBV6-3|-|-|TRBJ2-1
TGTGCCAGCAGTTATGGACTTATGCTGGGCAATGAGCAGTTCTTC
CASSYGLMLGNEQFF
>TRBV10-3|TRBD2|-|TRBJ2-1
TGTGCCATCCGAAAATTTGAGACTAGCGGGGATGAGCAGTTCTTC
CAIRKFETSGDEQFF
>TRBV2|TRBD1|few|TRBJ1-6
TGTGCCAGCAGTGACGCCCGGACAGGGAGGTCACCCCTCCACTTT
CASSDARTGRSPLHF
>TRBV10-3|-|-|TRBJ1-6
TGTGCCATCAGTGGGCGACAGAACGGAGGGATGGGGTCTTCACCCCTCCACTTT
CAISGRQNGGMGSSPLHF
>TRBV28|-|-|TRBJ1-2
TGTGCCAGCCGCCCCGGGGTGGGCTATGGCTACACCTTC
CASRPGVGYGYTF
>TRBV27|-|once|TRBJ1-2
TGTGCCAGCAGAGAGACAGGTCCTAACTATGGCTACACCTTC
CASRETGPNYGYTF
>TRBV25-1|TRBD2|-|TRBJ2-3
TGTGCCAGCAGTGAAGGAAGAAGCGGGAGGTCGGTAGATACGCAGTATTTT
CASSEGRSGRSVDTQYF
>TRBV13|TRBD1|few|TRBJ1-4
TGTGCCAGCAGCTCCGGACAGGGGGATGAAAAACTGTTTTTT
CASSSGQGDEKLFF
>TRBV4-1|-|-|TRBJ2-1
TGCGCCAGCAGCCAAGTAGTCGGGACCTACAATGAGCAGTTCTTC
CASSQVVGTYNEQFF
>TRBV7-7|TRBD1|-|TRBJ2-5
TGTGCTAGCAGCTTAGTGGCAGGGGGCACGCAGACCCAGTACTTC
CASSLVAGGTQTQYF
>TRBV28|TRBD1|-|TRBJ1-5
TGTGCCAGCAGGGGGCGGACAGGGCTCCAGCCCCAGCATTTT
CASRGRTGLQPQHF
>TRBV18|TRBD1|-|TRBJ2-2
TGTGCCAGCTCACCCCTCCCGACAGGGGACACCGGGGAGCTGTTTTTT
CASSPLPTGDTGELFF
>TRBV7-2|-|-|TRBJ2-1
TGTGCCAGCAGCTTAGCGTCGGAGGGGGCGAGAAAGTTCTTC
CASSLASEGARKFF
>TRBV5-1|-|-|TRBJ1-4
TGCGCCAGCAGCCAACAGGGAAGGGGGGAAAAACTGTTTTTT
CASSQQGRGEKLFF
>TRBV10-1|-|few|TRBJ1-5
TGCGCCAGCAGGGACAGTACGTTCAATCAGCCCCAGCATTTT
CASRDSTFNQPQHF
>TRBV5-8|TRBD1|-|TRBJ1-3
TGTGCCAGCAGCTTGGCAGGGGGCAGAAACACCATATATTTT
CASSLAGGRNTIYF
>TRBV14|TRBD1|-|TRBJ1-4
TGTGCCAGCAGCCAGAACAGGGGACCTAATGAAAAACTGTTTTTT
CASSQNRGPNEKLFF
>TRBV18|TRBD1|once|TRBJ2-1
TGTGCCAGCTCACCACCTTCGACAGGGGGGAATGAGCAGTTCTTC
CASSPPSTGGNEQFF
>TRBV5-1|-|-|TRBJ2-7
TGCGCCAGCAGCATCAGTGACGAGCAGTACTTC
CASSISDEQYF
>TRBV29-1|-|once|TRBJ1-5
TGCAGCGCTGTCGTCGGGGAACAGCCCCAGCATTTT
CSAVVGEQPQHF
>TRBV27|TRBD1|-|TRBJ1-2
TGTGCCAGCAGTTTATCGTCGGGACAGGGGGCTTATGGCTACACCTTC
CASSLSSGQGAYGYTF
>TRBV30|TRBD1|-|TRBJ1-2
TGTGCCTGGAGGAAGACTCTTCAGGGGGCGCGAGGCTACACCTTC
CAWRKTLQGARGYTF
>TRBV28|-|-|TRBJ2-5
TGTGCCAGCAGTTTATACAGCCTCCAAGAGACCCAGTACTTC
CASSLYSLQETQYF
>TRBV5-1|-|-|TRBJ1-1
TGCGCCAGCTTCCCTGGACGCCAGGGAAAGGGGACTGAAGCTTTCTTT
CASFPGRQGKGTEAFF
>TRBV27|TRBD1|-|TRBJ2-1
TGTGCCAGCAGTTTCCTCGACAGGGGACGCTACAATGAGCAGTTCTTC
CASSFLDRGRYNEQFF
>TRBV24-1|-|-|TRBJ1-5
TGTGCCACCAGTGATTCCCAGTCGATTCAGCCCCAGCATTTT
CATSDSQSIQPQHF
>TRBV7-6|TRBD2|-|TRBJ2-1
TGTGCCAGCAGCTTAGGCGGGGGTTCCTACAATGAGCAGTTCTTC
CASSLGGGSYNEQFF
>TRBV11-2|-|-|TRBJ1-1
TGTGCCAGCAGCATCACCCGGACAGTCATGAACACTGAAGCTTTCTTT
CASSITRTVMNTEAFF
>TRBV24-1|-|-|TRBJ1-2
TGTGCCACCAGTGGGCCCAGGGTCAGGAACTATGGCTACACCTTC
CATSGPRVRNYGYTF
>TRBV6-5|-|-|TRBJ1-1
TGTGCCAGCAGTCCCGGGCCCCCTAGCCCTGAAGCTTTCTTT
CASSPGPPSPEAFF
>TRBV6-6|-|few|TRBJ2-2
TGTGCCAGCAGTTATACGGGAACCGGGGAGCTGTTTTTT
CASSYTGTGELFF
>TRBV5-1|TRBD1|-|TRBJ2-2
TGCGCCAGCAGCACGGACAGGGAGACCGGGGAGCTGTTTTTT
CASSTDRETGELFF
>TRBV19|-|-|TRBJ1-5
TGTGCCAGTAGTATCGCCGGGATGGGCAATCAGCCCCAGCATTTT
CASSIAGMGNQPQHF
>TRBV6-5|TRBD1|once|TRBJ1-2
TGTGCCAGCAGTTACTCGCCTACAGGGGTCAACTATGGCTACACCTTC
CASSYSPTGVNYGYTF
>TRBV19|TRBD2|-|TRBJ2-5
TGTGCCAGTAGCATAGCGGGAGAGACCCAGTACTTC
CASSIAGETQYF
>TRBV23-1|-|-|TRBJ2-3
TGCGCCAGCAGCCCGAAGGGGGTCAGAGCTAGCACAGATACGCAGTATTTT
CASSPKGVRASTDTQYF
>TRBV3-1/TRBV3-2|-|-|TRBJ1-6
TGTGCCAGCAGCCTCCTACAGGATAATTCACCCCTCCACTTT
CASSLLQDNSPLHF
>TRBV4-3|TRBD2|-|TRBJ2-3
TGCGCCAGCAGCCTCGGACTAGCCTACACAGATACGCAGTATTTT
CASSLGLAYTDTQYF
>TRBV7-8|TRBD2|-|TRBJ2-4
TGTGCCAGCAGCCCCTGGTACAGCGGGAGTTTAAAGGGAGCCAAAAACATTCAGTACTTC
CASSPWYSGSLKGAKNIQYF
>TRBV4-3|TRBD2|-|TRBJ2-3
TGCGCCAGCAGCCAGACACATAGAGGGAGGGAAGGAGATACGCAGTATTTT
CASSQTHRGREGDTQYF
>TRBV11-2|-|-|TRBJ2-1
TGTGCCAGCAGCCCCCCCTTGTGGCGGGAAGTCTACAATGAGCAGTTCTTC
CASSPPLWREVYNEQFF
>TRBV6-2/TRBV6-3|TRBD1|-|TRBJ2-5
TGTGCCAGCAGTTACACTGAGACAGGGGTTGGGACCCAGTACTTC
CASSYTETGVGTQYF
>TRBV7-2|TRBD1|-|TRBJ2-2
TGTGCCAGCAGCCGTCCGGGACAGGGGGTTACCGGGGAGCTGTTTTTT
CASSRPGQGVTGELFF